This entry describes one T cell receptor beta chain. What it binds is not known. It was with 60 Vbeta and 13 Jbeta primers that the PCR ran. Here immunoSEQ multiplex PCR was the method, and the copy in TCRdb shows in-frame clones only, minus some. The repertoire holds over 100,000 clones, with around 10% as singletons. This sample is drawn from a study of cytomegalovirus exposure and HLA in healthy donors. In the study overall: A previous analysis identified 117 million unique TCR beta sequences derived from some 170 million T cells.

The CDR3 has 14 amino acids. Germline values: CDR1 SGHDT, CDR2 YYEEEE. V dropped 4 bases and J dropped 4; count of bases not matched to a gene: 8. Whereas donors were nominally healthy upon sampling, unrecorded immune exposures were probable. Points from the study as a whole: Associated with cytomegalovirus, according to the listing, were 150 to 200 TCR beta chains. A missense variant in DCLRE1C was later tied to TCR beta V- and J-gene trimming.

Specimen: PBMCs. The sequence was obtained from a man aged 40-49 years in good health and CMV-seropositive. The V gene is TRBV5-6, the J gene TRBJ2-7; 7 nucleotides agree with TRBD2. The CDR3 DNA follows: TGTGCCAGCAGCCCACAGCGGGGCTCTTACGAGCAGTACTTC. Its protein is CASSPQRGSYEQYF.